This record covers a single T cell receptor beta chain. What it binds is not known. This sample was included in a study of cytomegalovirus exposure and HLA in healthy donors. The V gene's germline CDR1 is MNHEY and CDR2 SVGAGI. V was clipped by 8 bases and J by 6 bases, with 10 bases between them. This CDR3 is 11 amino acids long. Study outcomes and limitations: In vitro assays verified that three CMV-associated chains recognized CMV antigens specifically. A classifier reportedly called cytomegalovirus status with high sensitivity and specificity.

The 120-subject validation cohort, separate from the approximately 630-subject first cohort, included the donors. Profiling relied on immunoSEQ multiplex PCR, and the TCRdb table lists in-frame clones only, not all of them. The sample has some 100,000 clones; roughly 83% are singletons. This TCR was sampled from a man in his late teens or twenties in good health and CMV-seronegative. The gene calls are TRBV6-5 and TRBJ1-2; possibly TRBD1 for D (5 bases). The specimen was PBMCs. The CDR3: CASRRADGYTF. Here the CDR3 DNA reads TGTGCCAGCCGCAGGGCCGATGGCTACACCTTC.